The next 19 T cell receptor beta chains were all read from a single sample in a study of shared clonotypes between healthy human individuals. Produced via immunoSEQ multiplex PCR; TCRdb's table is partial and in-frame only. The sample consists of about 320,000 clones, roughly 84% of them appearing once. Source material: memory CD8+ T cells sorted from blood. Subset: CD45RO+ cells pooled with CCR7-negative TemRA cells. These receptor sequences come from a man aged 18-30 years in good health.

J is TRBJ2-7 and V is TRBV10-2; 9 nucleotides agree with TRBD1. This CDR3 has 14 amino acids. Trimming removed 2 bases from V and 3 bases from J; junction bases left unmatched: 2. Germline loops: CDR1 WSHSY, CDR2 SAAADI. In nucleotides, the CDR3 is TGCGCCAGCAGTGAGACGGGACAGGGCTACGAGCAGTACTTC. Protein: CASSETGQGYEQYF.

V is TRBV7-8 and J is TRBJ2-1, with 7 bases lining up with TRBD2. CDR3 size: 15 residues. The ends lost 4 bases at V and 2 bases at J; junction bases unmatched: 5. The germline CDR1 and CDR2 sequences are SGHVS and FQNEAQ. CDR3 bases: TGTGCCAGCAGCTCTAGCGGAACACCCTACAATGAGCAGTTCTTC. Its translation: CASSSSGTPYNEQFF.

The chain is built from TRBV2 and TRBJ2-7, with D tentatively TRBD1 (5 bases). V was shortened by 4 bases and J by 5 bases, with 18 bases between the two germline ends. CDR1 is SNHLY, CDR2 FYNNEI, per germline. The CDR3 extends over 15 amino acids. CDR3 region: CASSVGASTWNEQYF. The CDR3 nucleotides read TGTGCCAGCAGTGTAGGGGCCTCGACCTGGAACGAGCAGTACTTC.

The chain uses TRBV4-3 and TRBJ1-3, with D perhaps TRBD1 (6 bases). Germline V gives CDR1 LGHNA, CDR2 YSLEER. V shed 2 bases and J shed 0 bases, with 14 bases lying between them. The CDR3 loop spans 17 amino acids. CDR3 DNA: TGCGCCAGCAGCCAATCAAGTACAGGGATCTCTGGAAACACCATATATTTT. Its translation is CASSQSSTGISGNTIYF.

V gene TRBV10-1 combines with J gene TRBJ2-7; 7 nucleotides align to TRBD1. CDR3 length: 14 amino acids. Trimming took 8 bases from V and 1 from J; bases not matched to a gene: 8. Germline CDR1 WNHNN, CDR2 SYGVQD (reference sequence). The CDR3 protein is CASLRDRESYEQYF. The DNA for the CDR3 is TGCGCCAGCCTTAGAGACAGGGAGTCCTACGAGCAGTACTTC.

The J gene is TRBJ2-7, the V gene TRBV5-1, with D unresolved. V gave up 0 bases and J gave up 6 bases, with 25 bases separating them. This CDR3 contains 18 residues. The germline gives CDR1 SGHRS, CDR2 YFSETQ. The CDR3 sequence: CASSLEGAPAVRKCEQYF. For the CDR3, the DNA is TGCGCCAGCAGCTTGGAAGGAGCTCCGGCAGTACGTAAGTGCGAGCAGTACTTC.

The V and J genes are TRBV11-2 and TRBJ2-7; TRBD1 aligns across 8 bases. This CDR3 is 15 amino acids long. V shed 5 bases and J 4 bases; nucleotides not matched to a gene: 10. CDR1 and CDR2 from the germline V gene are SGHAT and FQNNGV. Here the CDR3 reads CASSHPAGGLYEQYF. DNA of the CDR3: TGTGCCAGCAGCCACCCCGCAGGGGGCTTATACGAGCAGTACTTC.

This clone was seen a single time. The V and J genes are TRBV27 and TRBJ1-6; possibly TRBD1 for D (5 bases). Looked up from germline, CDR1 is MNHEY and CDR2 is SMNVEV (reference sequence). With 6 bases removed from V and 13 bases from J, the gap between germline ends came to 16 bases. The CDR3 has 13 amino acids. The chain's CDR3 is CASSRGAVVPLHF. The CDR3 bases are TGTGCCAGCAGCCGAGGGGCGGTTGTGCCCCTCCACTTT.

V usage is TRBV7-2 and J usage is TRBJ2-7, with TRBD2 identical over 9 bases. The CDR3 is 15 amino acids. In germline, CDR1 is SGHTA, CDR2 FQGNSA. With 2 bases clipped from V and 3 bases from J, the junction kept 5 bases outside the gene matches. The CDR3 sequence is CASSLSGLAHYEQYF. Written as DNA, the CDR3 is TGTGCCAGCAGCTTATCGGGACTAGCACACTACGAGCAGTACTTC.

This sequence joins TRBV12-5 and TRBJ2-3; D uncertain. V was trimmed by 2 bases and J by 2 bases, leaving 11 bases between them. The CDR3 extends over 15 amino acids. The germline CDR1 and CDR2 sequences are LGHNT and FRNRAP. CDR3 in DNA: TGTGCTAGTGGTTTGATTCTTGGGGTCACAGATACGCAGTATTTT. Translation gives CASGLILGVTDTQYF.

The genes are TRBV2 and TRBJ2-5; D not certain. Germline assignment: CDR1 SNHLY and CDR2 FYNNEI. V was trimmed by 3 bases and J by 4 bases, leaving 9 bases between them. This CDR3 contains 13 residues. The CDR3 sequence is CASSEYSPETQYF. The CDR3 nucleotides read TGTGCCAGCAGTGAGTACAGCCCAGAGACCCAGTACTTC. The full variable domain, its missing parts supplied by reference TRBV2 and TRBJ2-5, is EPEVTQTPSHQVTQMGQEVILRCVPISNHLYFYWYRQILGQKVEFLVSFYNNEISEKSEIFDDQFSVERPDGSNFTLKIRSTKLEDSAMYFCASSEYSPETQYFGPGTRLLVL.

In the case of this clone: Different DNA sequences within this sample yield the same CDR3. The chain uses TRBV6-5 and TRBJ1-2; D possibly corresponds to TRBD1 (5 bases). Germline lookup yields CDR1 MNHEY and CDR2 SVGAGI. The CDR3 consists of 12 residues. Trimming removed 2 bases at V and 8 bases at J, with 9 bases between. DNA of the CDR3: TGTGCCAGCAGTTACCTGGGGGACGGCTACACCTTC. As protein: CASSYLGDGYTF.

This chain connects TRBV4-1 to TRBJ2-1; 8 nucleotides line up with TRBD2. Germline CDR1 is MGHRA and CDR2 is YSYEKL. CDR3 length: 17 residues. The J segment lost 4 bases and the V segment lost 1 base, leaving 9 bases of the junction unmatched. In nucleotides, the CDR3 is TGCGCCAGCAGCCAAGCATGGCGGGAGGCCCTATACAATGAGCAGTTCTTC. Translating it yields CASSQAWREALYNEQFF.

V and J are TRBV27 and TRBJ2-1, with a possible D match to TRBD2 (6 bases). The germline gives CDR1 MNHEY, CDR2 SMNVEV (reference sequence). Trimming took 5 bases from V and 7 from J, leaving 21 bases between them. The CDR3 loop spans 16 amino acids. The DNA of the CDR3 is TGTGCCAGCAGTGATGCTAGCGAAGGGAAGGGTAATGAGCAGTTCTTC. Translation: CASSDASEGKGNEQFF.

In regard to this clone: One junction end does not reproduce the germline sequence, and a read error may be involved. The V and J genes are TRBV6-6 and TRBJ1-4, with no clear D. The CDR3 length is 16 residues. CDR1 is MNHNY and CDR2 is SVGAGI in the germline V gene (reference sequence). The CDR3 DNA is TGTGCCAGCAGTTACTCTCTGAGCAGGTCTAAGGAAAAACTGTTTTTT. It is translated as CASSYSLSRSKEKLFF.

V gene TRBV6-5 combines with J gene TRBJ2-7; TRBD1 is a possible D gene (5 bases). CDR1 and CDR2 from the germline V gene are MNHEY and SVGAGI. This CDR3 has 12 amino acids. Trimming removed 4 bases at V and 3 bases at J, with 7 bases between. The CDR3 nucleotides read TGTGCCAGCAGTTCCGACAGCTACGAGCAGTACTTC. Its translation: CASSSDSYEQYF.

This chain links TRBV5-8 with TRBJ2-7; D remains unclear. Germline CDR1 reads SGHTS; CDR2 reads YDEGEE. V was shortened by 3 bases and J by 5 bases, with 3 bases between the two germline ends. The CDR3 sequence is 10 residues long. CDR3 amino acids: CASSSDEQYF. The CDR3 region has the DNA TGTGCCAGCAGCTCGGACGAGCAGTACTTC.

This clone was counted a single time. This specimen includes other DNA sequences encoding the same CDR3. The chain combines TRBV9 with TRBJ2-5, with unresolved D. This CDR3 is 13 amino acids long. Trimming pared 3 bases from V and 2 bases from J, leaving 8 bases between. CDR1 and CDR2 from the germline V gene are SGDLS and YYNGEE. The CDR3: CASSAPNQETQYF. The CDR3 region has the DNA TGTGCCAGCAGCGCCCCTAATCAAGAGACCCAGTACTTC.

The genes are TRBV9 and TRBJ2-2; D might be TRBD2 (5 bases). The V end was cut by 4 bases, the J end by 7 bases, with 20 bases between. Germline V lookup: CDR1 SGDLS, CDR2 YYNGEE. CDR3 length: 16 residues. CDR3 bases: TGTGCCAGCAGCAAGACCCGACTATTTGGTGACGGGGAGCTGTTTTTT. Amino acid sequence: CASSKTRLFGDGELFF.